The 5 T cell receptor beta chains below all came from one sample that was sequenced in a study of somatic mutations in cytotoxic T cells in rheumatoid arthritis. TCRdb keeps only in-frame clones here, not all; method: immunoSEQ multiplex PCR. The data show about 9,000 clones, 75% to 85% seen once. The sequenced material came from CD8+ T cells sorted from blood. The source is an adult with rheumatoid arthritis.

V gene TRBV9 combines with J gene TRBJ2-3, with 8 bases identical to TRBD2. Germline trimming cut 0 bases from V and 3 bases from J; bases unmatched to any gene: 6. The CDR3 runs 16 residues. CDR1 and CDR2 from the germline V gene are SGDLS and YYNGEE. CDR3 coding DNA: TGTGCCAGCAGCGTAGTAGGAGCGGGAGTAACAGATACGCAGTATTTT. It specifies CASSVVGAGVTDTQYF.

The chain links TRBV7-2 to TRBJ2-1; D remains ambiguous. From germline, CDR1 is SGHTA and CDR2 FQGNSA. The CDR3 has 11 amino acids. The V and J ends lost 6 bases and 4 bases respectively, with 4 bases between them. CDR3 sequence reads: CASRSYNEQFF. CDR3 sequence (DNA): TGTGCCAGCAGAAGTTACAATGAGCAGTTCTTC.

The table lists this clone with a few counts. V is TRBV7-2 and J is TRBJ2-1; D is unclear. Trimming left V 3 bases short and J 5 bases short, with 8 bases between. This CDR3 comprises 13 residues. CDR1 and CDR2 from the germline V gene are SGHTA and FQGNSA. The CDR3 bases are TGTGCCAGCAGCTTTAATCGAGACAATGAGCAGTTCTTC. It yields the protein CASSFNRDNEQFF.

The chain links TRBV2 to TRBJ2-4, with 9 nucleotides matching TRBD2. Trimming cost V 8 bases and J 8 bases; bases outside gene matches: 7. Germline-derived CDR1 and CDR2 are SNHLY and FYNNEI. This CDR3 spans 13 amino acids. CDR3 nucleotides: TGTGCCAGCGGGACTAGCCGGCCCGACATTCAGTACTTC. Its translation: CASGTSRPDIQYF.

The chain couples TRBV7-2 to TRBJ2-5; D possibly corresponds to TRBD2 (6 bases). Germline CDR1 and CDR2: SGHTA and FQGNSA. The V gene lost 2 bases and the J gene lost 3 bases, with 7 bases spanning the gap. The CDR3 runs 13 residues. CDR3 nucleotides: TGTGCCAGCAGCTTAACGGGGGAAGAGACCCAGTACTTC. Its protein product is CASSLTGEETQYF.